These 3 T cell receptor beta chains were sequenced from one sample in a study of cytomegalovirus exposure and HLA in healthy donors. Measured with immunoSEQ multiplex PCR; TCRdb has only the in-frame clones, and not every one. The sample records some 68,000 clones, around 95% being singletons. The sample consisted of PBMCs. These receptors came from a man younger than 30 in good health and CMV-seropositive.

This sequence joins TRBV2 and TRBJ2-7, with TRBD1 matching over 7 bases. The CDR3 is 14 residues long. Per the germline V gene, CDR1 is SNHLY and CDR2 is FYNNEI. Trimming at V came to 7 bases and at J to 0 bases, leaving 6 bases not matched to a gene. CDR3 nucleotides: TGTGCCAGCATGGTAAGGACAGGCTCCTACGAGCAGTACTTC. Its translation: CASMVRTGSYEQYF.

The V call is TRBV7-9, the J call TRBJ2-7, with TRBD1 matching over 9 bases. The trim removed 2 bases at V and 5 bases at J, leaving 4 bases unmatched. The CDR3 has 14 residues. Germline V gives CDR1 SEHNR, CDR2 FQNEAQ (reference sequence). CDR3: CASSLQGQGNEQYF. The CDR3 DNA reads TGTGCCAGCAGCTTACAGGGACAGGGTAACGAGCAGTACTTC.

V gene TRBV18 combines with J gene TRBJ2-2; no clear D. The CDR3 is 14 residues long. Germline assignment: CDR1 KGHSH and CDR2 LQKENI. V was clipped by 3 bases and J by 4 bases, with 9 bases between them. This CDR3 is CASSPRTVTGELFF. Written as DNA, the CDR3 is TGTGCCAGCTCACCTCGAACAGTCACCGGGGAGCTGTTTTTT.